This TCR beta chain was captured by sequencing in a study of OX40 agonist ivuxolimab in advanced cancers. At the level of the study: Patients took ivuxolimab, an agonistic anti-OX40 (CD134) antibody. Patients enrolled in dose escalation were diagnosed with hepatocellular carcinoma, melanoma, renal cell or head and neck cancer. Aged roughly 23 to 90 with a mean of approximately 57 years, they were 82.7% male.

Regarding the study as a whole: At 0.1 to 3.0 mg/kg and by week 6, clonal expansion occurred in CD4+ and CD8+ blood T cells.

Germline V gives CDR1 SGHTA, CDR2 FQGNSA. Trimming left V 5 bases short and J 0 bases short, with 20 bases between. The CDR3 is 17 residues long. A note on this clone: Its cognate antigen is unknown.

Profiled with immunoSEQ multiplex PCR; TCRdb holds only in-frame clones, not every one. The data contain about 70,000 clones, around nine tenths of them singletons. The sequence came from an adult with an advanced solid tumor such as melanoma, head and neck, liver or kidney cancer. This chain links TRBV7-2 with TRBJ2-7; D perhaps matches TRBD1 (5 bases). Material: CD4+ or CD8+ T cells sorted from blood, obtained in a trial of the OX40 agonist ivuxolimab. The CDR3 sequence: CASSHGQGSVFSYEQYF. Written as DNA, the CDR3 is TGTGCCAGCAGCCACGGCCAGGGTTCCGTCTTCTCCTACGAGCAGTACTTC.